This T cell receptor (beta chain) emerged from a study of T cell responses to AZD1222 COVID-19 vaccine. There are 14 residues in the CDR3. Germline V gene data show CDR1 as MNHEY and CDR2 as SVGAGI. Trimming left V 5 bases short and J 3 bases short, with 11 bases between. Notes on the study in general: Among vaccine-associated CD4 TCRs, coverage spanned spike, with dominance at 160-218 and 743-854. White British ancestry dominated among donors, who included more females, and clonal diversity was possibly underestimated. Researchers took repertoire samples only after the peak T cell response had come.

With regard to this clone: The antigen is unknown.

Produced via immunoSEQ multiplex PCR; TCRdb's table is partial and in-frame only. The sample carries 95,000 to 110,000 clones, around nine tenths recorded once. This TCR came from an adult who received the MenACWY meningococcal vaccine as a control. This chain joins TRBV6-5 and TRBJ1-5, with D perhaps TRBD1 (6 bases). Specimen: peripheral blood, collected 28 days after the second dose of the MenACWY control vaccine. The CDR3 sequence is CASSLDRTNQPQHF. CDR3 DNA sequence: TGTGCCAGCAGTCTCGACAGGACCAATCAGCCCCAGCATTTT.